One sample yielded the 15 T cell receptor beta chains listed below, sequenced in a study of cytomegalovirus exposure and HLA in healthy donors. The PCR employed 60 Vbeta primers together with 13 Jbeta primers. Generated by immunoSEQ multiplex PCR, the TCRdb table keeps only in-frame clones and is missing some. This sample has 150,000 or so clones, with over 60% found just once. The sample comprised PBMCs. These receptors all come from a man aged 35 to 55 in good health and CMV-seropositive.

The CDR3 region has the DNA TGTGCCAGCAGCTTCTATGGGGGAGGAGAGACCCAGTACTTC. Translating gives CASSFYGGGETQYF. The V and J genes are TRBV7-2 and TRBJ2-5; a possible D gene is TRBD2 (6 bases). In germline, CDR1 is SGHTA, CDR2 FQGNSA. V was shortened by 3 bases and J by 4 bases, with 12 bases between the two germline ends. CDR3 length: 14 amino acids.

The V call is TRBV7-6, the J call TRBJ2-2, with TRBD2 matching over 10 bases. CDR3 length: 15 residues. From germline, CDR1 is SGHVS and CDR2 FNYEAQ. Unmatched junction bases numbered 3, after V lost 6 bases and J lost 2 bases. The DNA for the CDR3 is TGTGCCAGCAGAATACTAGCGGGAAACACCGGGGAGCTGTTTTTT. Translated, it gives CASRILAGNTGELFF.

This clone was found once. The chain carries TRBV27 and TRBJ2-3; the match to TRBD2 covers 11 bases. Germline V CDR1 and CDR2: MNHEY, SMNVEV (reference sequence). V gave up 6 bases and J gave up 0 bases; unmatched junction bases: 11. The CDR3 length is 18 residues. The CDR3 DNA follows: TGTGCCAGCAGCCTGGGACTAGCGGATTACGCTAGCACAGATACGCAGTATTTT. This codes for CASSLGLADYASTDTQYF.

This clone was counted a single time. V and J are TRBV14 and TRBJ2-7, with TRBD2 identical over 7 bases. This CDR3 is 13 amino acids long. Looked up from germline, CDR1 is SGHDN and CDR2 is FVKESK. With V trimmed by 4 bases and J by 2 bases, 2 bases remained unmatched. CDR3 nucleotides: TGTGCCAGCAGCCCGGGGGGAACCTACGAGCAGTACTTC. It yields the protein CASSPGGTYEQYF.

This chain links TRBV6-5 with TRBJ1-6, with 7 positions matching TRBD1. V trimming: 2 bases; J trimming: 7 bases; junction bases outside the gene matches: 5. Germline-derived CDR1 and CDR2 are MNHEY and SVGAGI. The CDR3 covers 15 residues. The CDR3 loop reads CASSYQTGQNSPLHF. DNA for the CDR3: TGTGCCAGCAGTTACCAGACAGGGCAAAATTCACCCCTCCACTTT.

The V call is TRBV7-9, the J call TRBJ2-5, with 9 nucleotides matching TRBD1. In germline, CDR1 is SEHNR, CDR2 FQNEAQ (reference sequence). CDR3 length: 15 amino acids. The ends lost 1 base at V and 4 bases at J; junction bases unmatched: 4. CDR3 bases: TGTGCCAGCAGCTTAGTCGGACAGGGGCGAGAGACCCAGTACTTC. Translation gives CASSLVGQGRETQYF.

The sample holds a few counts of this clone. CDR3 residues: CASSEFPGNTEAFF. CDR3 sequence (DNA): TGTGCCAGCAGTGAATTTCCAGGGAACACTGAAGCTTTCTTT. This chain joins TRBV25-1 and TRBJ1-1; D gene ambiguous. Trimming left V 1 base short and J 1 base short, with 7 bases between. This CDR3 region has 14 residues. Germline V gives CDR1 MGHDK, CDR2 SYGVNS.

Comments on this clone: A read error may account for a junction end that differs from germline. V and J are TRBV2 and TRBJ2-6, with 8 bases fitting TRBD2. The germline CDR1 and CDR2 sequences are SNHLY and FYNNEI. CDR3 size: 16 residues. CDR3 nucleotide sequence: TGTGCCAGTCGTCGGGGGGGAGCTTCTGGGGCCAACGGCCTGACTTTC. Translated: CASRRGGASGANGLTF.

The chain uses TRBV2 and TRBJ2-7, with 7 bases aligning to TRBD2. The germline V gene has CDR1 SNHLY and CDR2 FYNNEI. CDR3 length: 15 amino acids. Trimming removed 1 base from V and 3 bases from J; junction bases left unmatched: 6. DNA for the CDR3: TGTGCCAGCAGTGAAGTTGCTAGCGGTTACTACGAGCAGTACTTC. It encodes CASSEVASGYYEQYF.

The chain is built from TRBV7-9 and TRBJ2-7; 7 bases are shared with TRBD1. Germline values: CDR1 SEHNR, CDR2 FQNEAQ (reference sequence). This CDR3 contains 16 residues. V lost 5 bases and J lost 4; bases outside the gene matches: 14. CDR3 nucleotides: TGTGCCAGCAGCCAAGCGCGGTCAGGGGGACAGTACGAGCAGTACTTC. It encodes CASSQARSGGQYEQYF.

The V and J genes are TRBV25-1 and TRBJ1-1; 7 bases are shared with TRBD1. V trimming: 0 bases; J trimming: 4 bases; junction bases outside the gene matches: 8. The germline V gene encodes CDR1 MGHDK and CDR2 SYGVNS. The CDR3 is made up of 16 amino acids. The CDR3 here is CASSEYIGGWGTEAFF. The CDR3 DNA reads TGTGCCAGCAGTGAATATATAGGGGGCTGGGGCACTGAAGCTTTCTTT. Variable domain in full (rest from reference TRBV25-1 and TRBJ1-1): EADIYQTPRYLVIGTGKKITLECSQTMGHDKMYWYQQDPGMELHLIHYSYGVNSTEKGDLSSESTVSRIRTEHFPLTLESARPSHTSQYLCASSEYIGGWGTEAFFGQGTRLTVV.

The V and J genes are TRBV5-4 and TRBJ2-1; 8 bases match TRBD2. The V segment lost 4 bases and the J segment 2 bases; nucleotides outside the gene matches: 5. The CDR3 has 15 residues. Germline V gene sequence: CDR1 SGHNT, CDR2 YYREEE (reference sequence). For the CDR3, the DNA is TGTGCCAGCAGCATGACTAGCGCTACCTACAATGAGCAGTTCTTC. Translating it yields CASSMTSATYNEQFF.

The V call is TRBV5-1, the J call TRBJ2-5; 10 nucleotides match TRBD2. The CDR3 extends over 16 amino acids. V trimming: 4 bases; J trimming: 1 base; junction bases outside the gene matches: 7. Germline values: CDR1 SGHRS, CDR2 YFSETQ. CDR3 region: CASSQGLAATQETQYF. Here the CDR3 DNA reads TGCGCCAGCAGCCAAGGACTAGCGGCAACCCAAGAGACCCAGTACTTC.

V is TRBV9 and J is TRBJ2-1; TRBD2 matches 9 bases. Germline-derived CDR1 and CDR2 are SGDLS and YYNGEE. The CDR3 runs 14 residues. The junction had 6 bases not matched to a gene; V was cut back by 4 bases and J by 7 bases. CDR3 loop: CASSPRLAVNEQFF. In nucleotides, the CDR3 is TGTGCCAGCAGCCCCCGACTAGCGGTTAATGAGCAGTTCTTC.

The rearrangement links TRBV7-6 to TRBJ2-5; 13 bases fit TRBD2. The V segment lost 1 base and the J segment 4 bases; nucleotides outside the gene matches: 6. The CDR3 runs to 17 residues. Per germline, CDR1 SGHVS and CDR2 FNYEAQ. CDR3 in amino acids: CASSLDPGLAGAETQYF. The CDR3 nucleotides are TGTGCCAGCAGCTTAGACCCCGGACTAGCGGGAGCAGAGACCCAGTACTTC.